The T cell receptor (beta chain) under discussion was sequenced for a study of T cells in women clearing cervical HPV infection. About this clone: With the read ending 3 residues before the CDR3 end, the germline J gene is used to fill in that end.

The method was immunoSEQ multiplex PCR; TCRdb's version includes in-frame clones alone and lacks a portion of them. The sample has about 23,000 clones. Germline V gene sequence: CDR1 GTSNPN, CDR2 SVGIG (reference sequence). V was pared by 7 bases and J by 4 bases, with 6 bases of the junction left unmatched. The CDR3 has 12 residues. This clonotype originated in a woman between 18 and 69 years old with a cervical HPV16 infection that either progressed to CIN3+ or cleared (not recorded which). The sequencing sample was made of blood buffy coat. This chain joins TRBV30 and TRBJ1-2; 7 positions agree with TRBD1. The part of the CDR3 DNA that was read is TGTGCCTACACGACAGGGCTCTATGGC. Its translation is CAYTTGLYG. The whole CDR3 is CAYTTGLYGYTF. The variable domain in full, completed from reference TRBV30 and TRBJ1-2, reads SQTIHQWPATLVQPVGSPLSLECTVEGTSNPNLYWYRQAAGRGLQLLFYSVGIGQISSEVPQNLSASRPQDRQFILSSKKLLLSDSGFYLCAYTTGLYGYTFGSGTRLTVV.